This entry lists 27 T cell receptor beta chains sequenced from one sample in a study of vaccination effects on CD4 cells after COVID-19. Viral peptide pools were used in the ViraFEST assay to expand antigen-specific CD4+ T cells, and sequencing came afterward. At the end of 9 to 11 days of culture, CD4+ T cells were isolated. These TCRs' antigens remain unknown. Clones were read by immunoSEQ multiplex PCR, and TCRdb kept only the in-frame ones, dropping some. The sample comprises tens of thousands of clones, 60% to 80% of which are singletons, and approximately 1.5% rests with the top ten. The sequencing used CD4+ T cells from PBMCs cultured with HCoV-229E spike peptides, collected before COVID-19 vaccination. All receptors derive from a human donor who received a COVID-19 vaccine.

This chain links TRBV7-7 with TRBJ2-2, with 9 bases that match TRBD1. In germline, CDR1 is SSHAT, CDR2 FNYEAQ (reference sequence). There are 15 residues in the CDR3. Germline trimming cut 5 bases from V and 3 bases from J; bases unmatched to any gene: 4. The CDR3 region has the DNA TGTGCCAGCAGCCATGGGACAGGGTACACCGGGGAGCTGTTTTTT. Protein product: CASSHGTGYTGELFF. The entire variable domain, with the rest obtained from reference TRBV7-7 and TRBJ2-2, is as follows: GAGVSQSPRYKVTKRGQDVTLRCDPISSHATLYWYQQALGQGPEFLTYFNYEAQPDKSGLPSDRFSAERPEGSISTLTIQRTEQRDSAMYRCASSHGTGYTGELFFGEGSRLTVL.

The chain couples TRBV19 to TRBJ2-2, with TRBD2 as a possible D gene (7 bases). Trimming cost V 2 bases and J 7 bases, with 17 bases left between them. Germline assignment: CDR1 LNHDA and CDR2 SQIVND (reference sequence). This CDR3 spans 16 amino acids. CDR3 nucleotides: TGTGCCAGTAGTATACCCGCGGGGGCTGCAATCGGGGAGCTGTTTTTT. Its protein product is CASSIPAGAAIGELFF. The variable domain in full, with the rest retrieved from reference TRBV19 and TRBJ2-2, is DGGITQSPKYLFRKEGQNVTLSCEQNLNHDAMYWYRQDPGQGLRLIYYSQIVNDFQKGDIAEGYSVSREKKESFPLTVTSAQKNPTAFYLCASSIPAGAAIGELFFGEGSRLTVL.

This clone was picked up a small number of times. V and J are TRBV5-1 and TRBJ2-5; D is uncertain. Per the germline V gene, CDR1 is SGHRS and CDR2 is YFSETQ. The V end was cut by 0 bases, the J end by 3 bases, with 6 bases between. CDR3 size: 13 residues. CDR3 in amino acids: CASSLGNEETQYF. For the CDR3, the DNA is TGCGCCAGCAGCTTGGGAAACGAAGAGACCCAGTACTTC.

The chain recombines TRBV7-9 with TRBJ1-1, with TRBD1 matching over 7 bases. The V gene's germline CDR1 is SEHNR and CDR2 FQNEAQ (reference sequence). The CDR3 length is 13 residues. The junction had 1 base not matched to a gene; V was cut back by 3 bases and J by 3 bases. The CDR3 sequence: CASSFGTDTEAFF. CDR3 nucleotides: TGTGCCAGCAGCTTCGGGACAGACACTGAAGCTTTCTTT.

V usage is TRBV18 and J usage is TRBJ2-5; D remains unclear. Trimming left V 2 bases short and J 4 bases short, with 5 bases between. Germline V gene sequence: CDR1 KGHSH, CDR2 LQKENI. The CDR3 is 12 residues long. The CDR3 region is CASSPDAETQYF. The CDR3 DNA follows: TGTGCCAGCTCACCAGATGCAGAGACCCAGTACTTC.

CDR3 residues: CASSVQGGNQPQHF. For the CDR3, the DNA is TGTGCCAGCAGCGTCCAGGGGGGTAATCAGCCCCAGCATTTT. This chain uses TRBV7-8 with TRBJ1-5; 7 bases align to TRBD1. The CDR3 is 14 residues long. Germline V gene data show CDR1 as SGHVS and CDR2 as FQNEAQ. The V segment lost 5 bases and the J segment 4 bases; nucleotides outside the gene matches: 5.

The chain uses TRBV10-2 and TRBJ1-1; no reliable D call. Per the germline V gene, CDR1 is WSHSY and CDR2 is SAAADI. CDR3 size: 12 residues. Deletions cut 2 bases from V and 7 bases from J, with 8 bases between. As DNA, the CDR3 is TGCGCCAGCAGTGAGCGGCCAGGTGAAGCTTTCTTT. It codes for CASSERPGEAFF.

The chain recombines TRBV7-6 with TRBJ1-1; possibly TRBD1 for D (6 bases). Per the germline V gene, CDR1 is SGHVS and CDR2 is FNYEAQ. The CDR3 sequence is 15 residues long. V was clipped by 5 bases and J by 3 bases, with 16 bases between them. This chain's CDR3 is CASSQSGGGDTEAFF. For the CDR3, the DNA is TGTGCCAGCAGCCAATCAGGTGGGGGCGACACTGAAGCTTTCTTT.

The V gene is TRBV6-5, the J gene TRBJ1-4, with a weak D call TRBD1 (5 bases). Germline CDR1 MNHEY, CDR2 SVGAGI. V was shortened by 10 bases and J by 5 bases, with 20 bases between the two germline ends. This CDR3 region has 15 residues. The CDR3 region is CATTSPSGTNEKLFF. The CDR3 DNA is TGTGCCACTACGAGTCCGTCGGGGACGAATGAAAAACTGTTTTTT.

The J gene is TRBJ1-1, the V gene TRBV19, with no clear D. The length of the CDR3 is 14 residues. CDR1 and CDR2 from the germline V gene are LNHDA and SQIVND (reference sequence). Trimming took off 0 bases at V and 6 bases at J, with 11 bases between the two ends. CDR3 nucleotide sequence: TGTGCCAGTAGTATAGATCTTTCGGGGTCTGAAGCTTTCTTT. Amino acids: CASSIDLSGSEAFF.

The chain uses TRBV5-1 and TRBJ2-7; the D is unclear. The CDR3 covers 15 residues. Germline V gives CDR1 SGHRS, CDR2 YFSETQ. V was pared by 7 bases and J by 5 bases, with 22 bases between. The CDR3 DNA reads TGCGCCAGCTCGGCCTCCGGGCCCGAGAGCAACGAGCAGTACGTC. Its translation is CASSASGPESNEQYV.

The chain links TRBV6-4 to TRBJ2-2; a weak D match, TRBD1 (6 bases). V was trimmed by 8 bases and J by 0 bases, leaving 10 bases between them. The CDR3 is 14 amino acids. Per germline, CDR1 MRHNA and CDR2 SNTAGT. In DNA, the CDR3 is TGTGCCAGCGCGGACAGAACGAACACCGGGGAGCTGTTTTTT. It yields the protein CASADRTNTGELFF.

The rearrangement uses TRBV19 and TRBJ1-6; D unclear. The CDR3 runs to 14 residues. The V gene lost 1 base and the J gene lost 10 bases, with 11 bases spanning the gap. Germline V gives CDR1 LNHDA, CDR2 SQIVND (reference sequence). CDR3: CASSIGEGISPLHF. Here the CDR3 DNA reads TGTGCCAGTAGTATAGGCGAAGGAATCTCACCCCTCCACTTT.

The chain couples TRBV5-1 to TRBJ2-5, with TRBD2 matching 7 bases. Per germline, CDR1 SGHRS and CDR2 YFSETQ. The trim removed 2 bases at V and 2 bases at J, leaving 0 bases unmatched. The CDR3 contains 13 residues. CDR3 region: CASSFGGQETQYF. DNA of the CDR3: TGCGCCAGCAGCTTCGGGGGGCAAGAGACCCAGTACTTC.

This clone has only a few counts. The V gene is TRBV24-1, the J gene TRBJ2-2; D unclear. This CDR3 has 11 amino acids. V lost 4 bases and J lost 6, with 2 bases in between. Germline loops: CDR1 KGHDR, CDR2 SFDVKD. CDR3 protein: CATSEAGELFF. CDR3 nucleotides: TGTGCCACCAGTGAGGCCGGGGAGCTGTTTTTT.

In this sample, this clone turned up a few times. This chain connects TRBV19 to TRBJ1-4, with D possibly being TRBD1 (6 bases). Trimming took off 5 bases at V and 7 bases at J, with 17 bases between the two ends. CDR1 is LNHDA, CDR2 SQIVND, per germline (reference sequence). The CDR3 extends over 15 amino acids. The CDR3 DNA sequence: TGTGCCAGTAGTGCGCCTTGGGGGCGAAGTGAAAAACTGTTTTTT. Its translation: CASSAPWGRSEKLFF.

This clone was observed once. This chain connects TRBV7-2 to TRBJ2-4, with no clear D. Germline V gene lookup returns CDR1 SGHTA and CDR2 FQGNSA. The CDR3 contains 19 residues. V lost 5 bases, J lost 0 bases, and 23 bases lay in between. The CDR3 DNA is TGTGCCAGCAGCCCTGGGGTTGGCGCCAAAATTATAGCCAAAAACATTCAGTACTTC. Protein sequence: CASSPGVGAKIIAKNIQYF.

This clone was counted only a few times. CDR3 amino acids: CASSGTSPTGELFF. Here the CDR3 DNA reads TGTGCCAGCAGTGGGACTAGTCCCACCGGGGAGCTGTTTTTT. The J gene is TRBJ2-2, the V gene TRBV11-3; 8 bases line up with TRBD2. The trim removed 6 bases at V and 4 bases at J, leaving 4 bases unmatched. The CDR3 has 14 amino acids. CDR1 and CDR2 from the germline V gene are SGHNT and YENEEA.

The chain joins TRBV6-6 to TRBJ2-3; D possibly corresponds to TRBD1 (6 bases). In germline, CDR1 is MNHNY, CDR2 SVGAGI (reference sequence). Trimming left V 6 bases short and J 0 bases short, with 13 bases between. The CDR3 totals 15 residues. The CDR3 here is CASSLGQSSTDTQYF. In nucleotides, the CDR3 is TGTGCCAGCAGCCTAGGACAGAGTAGCACAGATACGCAGTATTTT.

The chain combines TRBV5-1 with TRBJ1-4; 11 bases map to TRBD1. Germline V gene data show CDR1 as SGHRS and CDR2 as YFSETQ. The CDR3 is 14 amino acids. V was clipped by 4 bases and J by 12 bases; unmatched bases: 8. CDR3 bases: TGCGCCAGCAGCATTGGACAGGGGGCATCTCAACTGTTTTTT. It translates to CASSIGQGASQLFF.

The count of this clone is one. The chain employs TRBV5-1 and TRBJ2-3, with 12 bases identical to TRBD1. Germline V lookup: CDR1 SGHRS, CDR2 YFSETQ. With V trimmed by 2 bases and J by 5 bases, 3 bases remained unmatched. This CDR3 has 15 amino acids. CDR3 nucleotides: TGCGCCAGCAGCTTCGGGACAGGGGGCGTAGATACGCAGTATTTT. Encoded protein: CASSFGTGGVDTQYF.

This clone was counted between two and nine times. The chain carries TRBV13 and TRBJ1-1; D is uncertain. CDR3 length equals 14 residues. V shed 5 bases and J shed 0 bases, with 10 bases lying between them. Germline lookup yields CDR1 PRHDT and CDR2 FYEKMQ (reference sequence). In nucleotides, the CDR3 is TGTGCCAGCAGCCCGGACCTAATGAACACTGAAGCTTTCTTT. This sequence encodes CASSPDLMNTEAFF.

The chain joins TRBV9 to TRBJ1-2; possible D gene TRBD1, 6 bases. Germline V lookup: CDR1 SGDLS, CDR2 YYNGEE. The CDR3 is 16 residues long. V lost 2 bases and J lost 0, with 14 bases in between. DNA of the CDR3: TGTGCCAGCAGCGTCGGGACAAATCAAGCTAACTATGGCTACACCTTC. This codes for CASSVGTNQANYGYTF. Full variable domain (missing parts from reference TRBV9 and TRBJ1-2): DSGVTQTPKHLITATGQRVTLRCSPRSGDLSVYWYQQSLDQGLQFLIQYYNGEERAKGNILERFSAQQFPDLHSELNLSSLELGDSALYFCASSVGTNQANYGYTFGSGTRLTVV.

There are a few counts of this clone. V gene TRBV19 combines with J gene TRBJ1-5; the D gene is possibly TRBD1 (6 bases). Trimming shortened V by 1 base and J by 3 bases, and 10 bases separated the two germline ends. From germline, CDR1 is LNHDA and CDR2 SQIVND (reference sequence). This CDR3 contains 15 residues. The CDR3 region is CASSIGRGFNQPQHF. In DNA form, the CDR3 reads TGTGCCAGTAGTATAGGCAGGGGTTTCAATCAGCCCCAGCATTTT.

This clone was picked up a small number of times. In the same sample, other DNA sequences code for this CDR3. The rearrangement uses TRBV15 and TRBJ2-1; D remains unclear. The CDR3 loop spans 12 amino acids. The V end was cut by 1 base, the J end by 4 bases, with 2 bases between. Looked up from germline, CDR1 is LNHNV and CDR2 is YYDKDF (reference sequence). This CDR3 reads CATSRGYNEQFF. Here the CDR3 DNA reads TGTGCCACCAGCAGAGGGTACAATGAGCAGTTCTTC.

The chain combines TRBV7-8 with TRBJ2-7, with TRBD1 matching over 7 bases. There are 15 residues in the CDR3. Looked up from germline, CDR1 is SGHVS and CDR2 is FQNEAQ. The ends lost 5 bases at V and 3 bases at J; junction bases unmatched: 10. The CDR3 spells CASSTSPGQSYEQYV. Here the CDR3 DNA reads TGTGCCAGCAGCACCTCTCCGGGACAGAGCTACGAGCAGTACGTC.

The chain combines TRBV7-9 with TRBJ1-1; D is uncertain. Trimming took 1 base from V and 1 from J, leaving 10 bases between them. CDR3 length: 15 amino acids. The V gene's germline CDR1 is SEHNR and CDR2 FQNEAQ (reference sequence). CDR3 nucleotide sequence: TGTGCCAGCAGCTTAGGGGCACTTGAGAACACTGAAGCTTTCTTT. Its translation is CASSLGALENTEAFF.